This T cell receptor beta chain was identified during a study of OX40 agonist ivuxolimab in advanced cancers. Germline CDR1 reads SGHTA; CDR2 reads FQGNSA. This CDR3 has 15 residues. The ends were cut back, 1 base at V and 6 bases at J, with 15 bases in the middle. Generated by immunoSEQ multiplex PCR, the TCRdb table keeps only in-frame clones and is missing some. This table holds 65,000 to 100,000 clones, approximately 91% found once. This clone occurred once. Sample: CD4+ or CD8+ T cells sorted from blood, taken in a trial of the OX40 agonist ivuxolimab. The chain has TRBV7-2 and TRBJ1-2; possible D gene TRBD1, 5 bases. The TCR comes from an adult with an advanced solid tumor such as melanoma, head and neck, liver or kidney cancer. Written as DNA, the CDR3 is TGTGCCAGCAGCTTAGTGCAGGGCTCGGGACATGGCTACACCTTC. Translating it yields CASSLVQGSGHGYTF.